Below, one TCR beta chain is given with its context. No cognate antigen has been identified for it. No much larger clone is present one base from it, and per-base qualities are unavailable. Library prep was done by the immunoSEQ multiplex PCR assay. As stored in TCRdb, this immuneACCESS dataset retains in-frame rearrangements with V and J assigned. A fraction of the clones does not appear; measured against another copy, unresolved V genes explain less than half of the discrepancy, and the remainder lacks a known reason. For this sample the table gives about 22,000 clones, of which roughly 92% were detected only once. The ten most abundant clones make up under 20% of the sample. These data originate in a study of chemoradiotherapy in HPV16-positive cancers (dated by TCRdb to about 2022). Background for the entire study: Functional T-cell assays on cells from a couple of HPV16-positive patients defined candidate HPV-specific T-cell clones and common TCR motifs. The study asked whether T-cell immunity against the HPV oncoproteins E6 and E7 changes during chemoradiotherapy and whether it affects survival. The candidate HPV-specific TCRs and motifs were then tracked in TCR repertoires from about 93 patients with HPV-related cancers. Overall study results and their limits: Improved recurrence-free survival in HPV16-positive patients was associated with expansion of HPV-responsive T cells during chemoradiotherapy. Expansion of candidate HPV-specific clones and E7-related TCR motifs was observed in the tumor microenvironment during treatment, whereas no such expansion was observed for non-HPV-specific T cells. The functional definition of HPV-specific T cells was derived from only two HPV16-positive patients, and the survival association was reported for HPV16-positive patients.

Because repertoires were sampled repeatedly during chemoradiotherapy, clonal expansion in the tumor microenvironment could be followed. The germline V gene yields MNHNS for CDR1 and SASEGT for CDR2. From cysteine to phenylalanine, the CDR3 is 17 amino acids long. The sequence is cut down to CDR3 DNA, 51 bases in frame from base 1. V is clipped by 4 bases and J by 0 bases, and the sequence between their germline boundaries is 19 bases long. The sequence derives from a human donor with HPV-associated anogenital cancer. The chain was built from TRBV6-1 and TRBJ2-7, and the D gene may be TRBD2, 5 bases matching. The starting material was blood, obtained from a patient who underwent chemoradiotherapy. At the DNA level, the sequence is TGTGCCAGCAGTGGACTAAATGGTGGGATTCCCTCCTACGAGCAGTACTTC. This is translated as CASSGLNGGIPSYEQYF.